Shown below are 12 T cell receptor beta chains from a single sample sequenced in a study of shared clonotypes between healthy human individuals. Method: immunoSEQ multiplex PCR; TCRdb's copy keeps in-frame clones and lacks some. The sample gives 2.3 million or so clones, more than 80% of which show up once; about 0.37% is in the top ten. The sequenced material came from naive CD4+ T cells from PBMCs. Subset noted: CD45RA+ positively selected. These receptors originate from a man aged 18 to 30 in good health. Some clones in this sample may be carry-over from other donors' samples.

The chain is built from TRBV7-3 and TRBJ2-3; 7 positions agree with TRBD2. Trimming took 5 bases from V and 4 from J; bases not matched to a gene: 15. The CDR3 consists of 17 residues. Germline CDR1 reads SGHTA; CDR2 reads FQGTGA. CDR3 DNA sequence: TGTGCCAGCAGCCTACCCTCACTAGCGCCTAATGCAGATACGCAGTATTTT. Its translation is CASSLPSLAPNADTQYF.

The chain joins TRBV15 to TRBJ1-1; 7 bases align to TRBD1. This CDR3 is built from 16 residues. Trimming removed 1 base from V and 2 bases from J; junction bases left unmatched: 7. Germline CDR1 is LNHNV and CDR2 is YYDKDF (reference sequence). CDR3 in amino acids: CATSRGDSSFNTEAFF. DNA for the CDR3: TGTGCCACCAGCAGAGGGGACAGTTCCTTTAACACTGAAGCTTTCTTT.

The gene calls are TRBV6-5 and TRBJ2-2, with TRBD1 identical over 7 bases. V lost 6 bases and J lost 3; bases outside the gene matches: 7. Germline assignment: CDR1 MNHEY and CDR2 SVGAGI. This CDR3 spans 15 amino acids. The CDR3 nucleotides are TGTGCCAGCAGATGGACAGGCGACTACACCGGGGAGCTGTTTTTT. This sequence encodes CASRWTGDYTGELFF.

This clone was seen just once. The chain carries TRBV28 and TRBJ1-2; 7 bases fit TRBD1. The CDR3 is 13 residues long. The germline V gene has CDR1 MDHEN and CDR2 SYDVKM. Unmatched junction bases numbered 5, after V lost 2 bases and J lost 8 bases. The CDR3 protein is CASSLRDSAGYTF. As DNA, the CDR3 is TGTGCCAGCAGTTTAAGGGACAGTGCCGGCTACACCTTC.

This chain uses TRBV2 with TRBJ2-2, with D tentatively TRBD1 or TRBD2 (5 bases each). This CDR3 is 15 amino acids long. The germline V gene has CDR1 SNHLY and CDR2 FYNNEI. V was trimmed by 6 bases and J by 1 base, leaving 12 bases between them. The CDR3 DNA reads as TGTGCCAGCAGAACCGGGACCGTGAACACCGGGGAGCTGTTTTTT. Encoded protein: CASRTGTVNTGELFF. The full variable domain, in which reference TRBV2 and TRBJ2-2 provide the parts outside the CDR3, is EPEVTQTPSHQVTQMGQEVILRCVPISNHLYFYWYRQILGQKVEFLVSFYNNEISEKSEIFDDQFSVERPDGSNFTLKIRSTKLEDSAMYFCASRTGTVNTGELFFGEGSRLTVL.

The chain couples TRBV28 to TRBJ2-2, with TRBD1 identical over 7 bases. V was clipped by 6 bases and J by 1 base; unmatched bases: 20. The CDR3 contains 20 residues. Germline CDR1 and CDR2: MDHEN and SYDVKM. DNA for the CDR3: TGTGCCAGCAGATCACCTAGCCCTCAAAAACAGGGGTGGAACACCGGGGAGCTGTTTTTT. It is translated as CASRSPSPQKQGWNTGELFF.

The V gene is TRBV7-8, the J gene TRBJ1-1; no clear D. Germline V gives CDR1 SGHVS, CDR2 FQNEAQ. V shed 1 base and J shed 1 base, with 13 bases lying between them. CDR3 length equals 16 residues. CDR3 DNA sequence: TGTGCCAGCAGCTTAGTGGCAGGCCGAAGGAACACTGAAGCTTTCTTT. It yields the protein CASSLVAGRRNTEAFF.

This chain joins TRBV7-9 and TRBJ2-1, with D possibly being TRBD1 (6 bases). Germline values: CDR1 SEHNR, CDR2 FQNEAQ (reference sequence). V was clipped by 5 bases and J by 16 bases, with 18 bases between them. The CDR3 loop spans 12 amino acids. The CDR3 spells CASSNFQGHCFF. CDR3 DNA sequence: TGTGCCAGCAGCAACTTCCAGGGGCATTGTTTCTTC.

The chain combines TRBV28 with TRBJ2-2; 7 nucleotides agree with TRBD2. Germline CDR1 is MDHEN and CDR2 is SYDVKM. The CDR3 has 14 amino acids. Trimming cost V 5 bases and J 3 bases; bases outside gene matches: 3. The CDR3 here is CASSTAGDTGELFF. DNA for the CDR3: TGTGCCAGCAGTACGGCGGGAGACACCGGGGAGCTGTTTTTT.

The chain employs TRBV5-4 and TRBJ2-1, with D uncertain. This CDR3 is built from 14 residues. The V end lost 4 bases, the J end lost 0 bases, and 8 bases lay between the germline ends. CDR1 is SGHNT and CDR2 is YYREEE in the germline V gene (reference sequence). The CDR3 loop is CASSGDSSYNEQFF. As DNA, the CDR3 is TGTGCCAGCAGCGGAGATAGCTCCTACAATGAGCAGTTCTTC.

The CDR3 protein is CASSVGADSYNEQFF. DNA for the CDR3: TGTGCCAGCAGTGTAGGGGCTGACTCCTACAATGAGCAGTTCTTC. The chain is built from TRBV6-4 and TRBJ2-1, with D maybe TRBD1 (5 bases). CDR1 is MRHNA, CDR2 SNTAGT, per germline. This CDR3 has 15 residues. V lost 4 bases and J lost 0, with 10 bases in between.

A single count supports this clone. The chain joins TRBV5-1 to TRBJ2-2, with 7 positions matching TRBD2. CDR1 SGHRS and CDR2 YFSETQ come from the germline V gene. The CDR3 covers 16 residues. V lost 0 bases, J lost 6 bases, and 8 bases stayed unmatched. CDR3 bases: TGCGCCAGCAGCTTGGATTTGTTGGCGGGAGCCGGGGAGCTGTTTTTT. This translates into CASSLDLLAGAGELFF.